This entry lists 19 T cell receptor beta chains sequenced from one sample in a study of shared clonotypes between healthy human individuals. The protocol was immunoSEQ multiplex PCR, while the TCRdb copy is restricted to in-frame clones and leaves out a portion. The data show around 2.5 million clones, 80% to 95% seen once. The sample was naive CD4+ T cells from PBMCs. The subset is: CD45RA+ positively selected. Source of these receptors: a man between 18 and 29 years old in good health. Some clones in this sample may be carry-over from other donors' samples.

The chain recombines TRBV4-2 with TRBJ2-1, with D possibly matching TRBD2 (6 bases). CDR3 length: 16 amino acids. Trimming cost V 0 bases and J 6 bases, with 15 bases left between them. Germline CDR1 and CDR2: LGHNA and YNFKEQ. The CDR3 DNA reads TGTGCCAGCAGCCAAGACCCCACTAGCCGGGGCAATGAGCAGTTCTTC. Its translation is CASSQDPTSRGNEQFF.

V gene TRBV7-9 combines with J gene TRBJ2-7; D not resolved. The CDR3 spans 13 residues. V gave up 2 bases and J gave up 2 bases, with 7 bases separating them. Germline loops: CDR1 SEHNR, CDR2 FQNEAQ (reference sequence). The CDR3: CASSLLRTYEQYF. In nucleotides, the CDR3 is TGTGCCAGCAGCTTATTGAGGACCTACGAGCAGTACTTC. Using reference TRBV7-9 and TRBJ2-7 for the parts outside the CDR3, the full variable domain is DTGVSQNPRHKITKRGQNVTFRCDPISEHNRLYWYRQTLGQGPEFLTYFQNEAQLEKSRLLSDRFSAERPKGSFSTLEIQRTEQGDSAMYLCASSLLRTYEQYFGPGTRLTVT.

The chain recombines TRBV15 with TRBJ2-7; D not resolved. The germline CDR1 and CDR2 sequences are LNHNV and YYDKDF (reference sequence). V was cut by 0 bases and J by 1 base, with 7 bases left in between. There are 14 residues in the CDR3. CDR3 sequence (DNA): TGTGCCACCAGCAGAGATTGGGAATCCTACGAGCAGTACTTC. Its translation: CATSRDWESYEQYF.

Remarks on this clone: The sample contains more than one DNA sequence encoding this CDR3. The V gene is TRBV19, the J gene TRBJ1-1; maybe TRBD1 (6 bases). V lost 1 base, J lost 3 bases, and 9 bases lay in between. Germline CDR1 LNHDA, CDR2 SQIVND (reference sequence). The CDR3 extends over 14 amino acids. The CDR3 nucleotides are TGTGCCAGTAGTATAGTTGCAGGGGACACTGAAGCTTTCTTT. It specifies CASSIVAGDTEAFF. Using reference TRBV19 and TRBJ1-1 for the parts outside the CDR3, the full variable domain is DGGITQSPKYLFRKEGQNVTLSCEQNLNHDAMYWYRQDPGQGLRLIYYSQIVNDFQKGDIAEGYSVSREKKESFPLTVTSAQKNPTAFYLCASSIVAGDTEAFFGQGTRLTVV.

This clone was seen only once. CDR3 sequence: CASSEALPGTGELFF. DNA of the CDR3: TGTGCCAGCAGTGAAGCGCTTCCTGGAACCGGGGAGCTGTTTTTT. The chain combines TRBV2 with TRBJ2-2; no firm D call. The CDR3 covers 15 residues. With 0 bases removed from V and 5 bases from J, the gap between germline ends came to 10 bases. Germline CDR1 and CDR2: SNHLY and FYNNEI.

The chain links TRBV6-5 to TRBJ2-7; 8 bases line up with TRBD1. This CDR3 has 14 amino acids. Trimming at V came to 5 bases and at J to 2 bases, leaving 5 bases not matched to a gene. The germline CDR1 and CDR2 sequences are MNHEY and SVGAGI. CDR3 loop: CASSRTGIPYEQYF. The CDR3 nucleotides read TGTGCCAGCAGTCGGACAGGGATTCCCTACGAGCAGTACTTC.

This CDR3 is CASSLGPSDGSYEQYF. The DNA for the CDR3 is TGTGCCAGCAGCTTAGGGCCCTCTGACGGATCCTACGAGCAGTACTTC. This sequence joins TRBV11-1 and TRBJ2-7; D unresolved. This CDR3 has 16 residues. CDR1 is SGHAT, CDR2 FQDESV, per germline (reference sequence). Trimming left V 1 base short and J 1 base short, with 14 bases between.

J is TRBJ1-2 and V is TRBV5-1, with 7 bases that match TRBD1. The germline V gene encodes CDR1 SGHRS and CDR2 YFSETQ. The V and J ends lost 3 bases and 7 bases, in that order; junction bases with no gene match: 12. The CDR3 is 15 amino acids. The CDR3 DNA reads as TGCGCCAGCAGCTCCACAGGGACAGAAAAGGGTGGCTACACCTTC. Translated, it gives CASSSTGTEKGGYTF.

This chain connects TRBV5-1 to TRBJ1-1; 7 bases map to TRBD1. Germline CDR1 SGHRS, CDR2 YFSETQ. The CDR3 covers 14 residues. V shed 2 bases, J shed 6 bases, and the junction held 7 bases outside the gene matches. This chain's CDR3 is CASSFLHRGSEAFF. DNA of the CDR3: TGCGCCAGCAGCTTTCTACACAGGGGATCTGAAGCTTTCTTT.

The V gene is TRBV7-6, the J gene TRBJ1-3; no reliable D call. Trimming pared 2 bases from V and 2 bases from J, leaving 10 bases between. The germline CDR1 and CDR2 sequences are SGHVS and FNYEAQ. This CDR3 spans 15 amino acids. The CDR3 nucleotides are TGTGCCAGCAGCTTAACAGTCATACCTGGAAACACCATATATTTT. Translation: CASSLTVIPGNTIYF.

The CDR3 DNA reads TGTGCCAGCTCACCACTGGGACAGGGGGGGTACGAGCAGTACTTC. Its protein product is CASSPLGQGGYEQYF. V is TRBV18 and J is TRBJ2-7; TRBD1 matches 11 bases. This CDR3 region has 15 residues. Unmatched junction bases numbered 3, after V lost 1 base and J lost 4 bases. Germline V gene sequence: CDR1 KGHSH, CDR2 LQKENI.

With respect to this clone: Other DNA sequences of this sample code for an identical CDR3. This rearrangement joins TRBV9 to TRBJ2-6; D not resolved. V dropped 0 bases and J dropped 1 base, with 5 bases sitting between them. The germline CDR1 and CDR2 sequences are SGDLS and YYNGEE. This CDR3 is built from 15 residues. The CDR3 DNA sequence: TGTGCCAGCAGCGTAGGGGCGTCTGGGGCCAACGTCCTGACTTTC. Its translation is CASSVGASGANVLTF.

This clone was counted a single time. The V and J genes are TRBV30 and TRBJ1-6; the D is unclear. Trimming stripped 3 bases from V and 5 bases from J, with 5 bases between. CDR3 length: 12 residues. Germline V gene lookup returns CDR1 GTSNPN and CDR2 SVGIG (reference sequence). In nucleotides, the CDR3 is TGTGCCTGGAGCCTAAATAATTCACCCCTCCACTTT. Its protein product is CAWSLNNSPLHF.

The chain uses TRBV28 and TRBJ2-2; TRBD2 matches 11 bases. The CDR3 totals 16 residues. V dropped 6 bases and J dropped 4; count of bases not matched to a gene: 7. CDR1 MDHEN and CDR2 SYDVKM come from the germline V gene. CDR3 sequence (DNA): TGTGCCAGCAGCCCAATTAGCGGGAGGGCCACCGGGGAGCTGTTTTTT. Translated: CASSPISGRATGELFF.

The rearrangement uses TRBV10-3 and TRBJ2-1; 11 bases map to TRBD1. CDR1 is ENHRY, CDR2 SYGVKD, per germline. CDR3 length equals 17 residues. Trimming cost V 11 bases and J 4 bases; bases outside gene matches: 16. CDR3 coding DNA: TGTGCCTCCCAGAAGATCTCCGGGACAGGGGGTTACAATGAGCAGTTCTTC. This codes for CASQKISGTGGYNEQFF.

The CDR3 nucleotides are TGTGCCAGCTCACCTCCGGAGGGTCCCCTATCCCACTCTGGGGCCAACGTCCTGACTTTC. Translated: CASSPPEGPLSHSGANVLTF. J is TRBJ2-6 and V is TRBV18; D perhaps matches TRBD2 (6 bases). The CDR3 spans 20 residues. Germline loops: CDR1 KGHSH, CDR2 LQKENI. The ends were cut back, 3 bases at V and 0 bases at J, with 21 bases in the middle.

This sequence joins TRBV9 and TRBJ2-3; maybe TRBD1 (5 bases). This CDR3 contains 15 residues. Germline lookup yields CDR1 SGDLS and CDR2 YYNGEE. Trimming took off 0 bases at V and 2 bases at J, with 10 bases between the two ends. The CDR3 DNA follows: TGTGCCAGCAGCGTAGAACCAGGGAACACAGATACGCAGTATTTT. It is translated as CASSVEPGNTDTQYF.

In this sample, this clone turned up once. This chain joins TRBV28 and TRBJ1-5; D is perhaps TRBD1 (5 bases). The germline V gene encodes CDR1 MDHEN and CDR2 SYDVKM. The CDR3 extends over 16 amino acids. V was cut by 5 bases and J by 2 bases, with 16 bases left in between. The CDR3 sequence: CASSLRDGRGNQPQHF. The DNA of the CDR3 is TGTGCCAGCAGTCTCCGGGACGGAAGAGGCAATCAGCCCCAGCATTTT.

The chain couples TRBV28 to TRBJ2-5; D call uncertain. CDR3 size: 14 residues. Germline CDR1 is MDHEN and CDR2 is SYDVKM. Trimming removed 3 bases at V and 3 bases at J, with 11 bases between. The CDR3 bases are TGTGCCAGCAGTTTTTTTCAGGCCGAAGAGACCCAGTACTTC. This codes for CASSFFQAEETQYF. Drawing the rest from reference TRBV28 and TRBJ2-5, the complete variable domain is DVKVTQSSRYLVKRTGEKVFLECVQDMDHENMFWYRQDPGLGLRLIYFSYDVKMKEKGDIPEGYSVSREKKERFSLILESASTNQTSMYLCASSFFQAEETQYFGPGTRLLVL.